Below, one T cell receptor beta chain is given with its context. The antigen remains unidentified. Germline V gene lookup returns CDR1 SGHTA and CDR2 FQGNSA. The V end was cut by 6 bases, the J end by 3 bases, with 11 bases between. This CDR3 is built from 13 residues. Each of the donors was a healthy bone marrow donor. The data are from a study of cytomegalovirus exposure and HLA in healthy donors. Primers for the PCR totalled 60 Vbeta and 13 Jbeta. In the authors' methods: The authors later counted 65 million to 80 million unique TCR beta chains, 9.5 million to 11 million of them shared. Only in-frame clones appear in the TCRdb table, and some are missing; sequencing was by immunoSEQ multiplex PCR. V and J calls and clone size are as listed in that table; D and trimming were resolved from the DNA. Of around 150,000 clones listed, roughly 79% were seen once; the top ten hold approximately 1.1%. Study-level findings and limits: Most TCR sequences were rare, but some public TCRs occurred in many donors. A later analysis found TCR association rates differed by HLA locus, highest for DRB1 and lowest for HLA-C.

The clonotype comes from a male donor in good health and CMV-seronegative. The specimen sequenced was PBMCs. The J gene is TRBJ1-1, the V gene TRBV7-2; unclear D gene. CDR3 sequence reads: CASSFRRDTEAFF. The CDR3, as DNA: TGTGCCAGCAGTTTTAGACGGGACACTGAAGCTTTCTTT.